The present T cell receptor beta chain was sequenced within a study of blood T cell repertoires in COVID-19. Study information: Material from acute and convalescent COVID-19 was sourced from the United States, Italy and Spain.

This CDR3 has 16 residues. The V and J ends lost 5 bases and 6 bases, in that order; junction bases with no gene match: 14. Germline values: CDR1 SGHAT, CDR2 FQNNGV. This clone was seen only once. As processed by the authors: Scientists estimated how many nucleated cells there were by amplifying reference gene primers. TCRdb's table, derived via immunoSEQ multiplex PCR, lists solely in-frame clones and lacks some. The V and J calls and clone size are taken from that table; D and trimming were inferred from the DNA. The sample includes some 350,000 clones, 87% of them seen just once. The TCR sequence derives from a woman in her thirties who had recovered from COVID-19. The sequencing input was PBMCs or T cells enriched from blood (not recorded which). The rearrangement uses TRBV11-2 and TRBJ2-3; 7 bases are shared with TRBD2. Here the CDR3 DNA reads TGTGCCAGCAGCCCCCGGGCTAGCGGACTGGCGGATACGCAGTATTTT. Its translation: CASSPRASGLADTQYF.